The clone carrying this T cell receptor beta chain occurred many times. The target antigen is unknown. This sample was taken from a study of T-cell reconstitution after alpha-beta-depleted transplantation in children. Study conclusions and caveats: It was newly produced T cells that mostly accounted for T-cell counts and diversity one year after transplant.

The TCRbeta library incorporated unique molecular identifiers. TCRdb re-analysed the PCR reads in MiXCR, keeping a single row per CDR3 protein. The data show about 120,000 distinct CDR3 sequences, under 30% seen once. With 6 bases removed from V and 6 bases from J, the gap between germline ends came to 14 bases. The CDR3 is 12 residues long. CDR1 is SQVTM and CDR2 is ANQGSEA in the germline V gene. The sequencing here drew on PBMCs, mostly from graft donor cells, taken 180 days after TCRalphabeta/CD19-depleted stem cell transplant. The clonotype was recovered from a male patient between 2 and 15 years old who had a stem cell transplant for chronic granulomatous disease, so the T cells may come from the graft donor. The rearrangement uses TRBV29-1 and TRBJ1-1, with a tentative D call TRBD1 (6 bases). The CDR3 reads CSVVQGGAEAFF. DNA of the CDR3: TGCAGCGTAGTACAGGGTGGGGCTGAAGCTTTCTTT.